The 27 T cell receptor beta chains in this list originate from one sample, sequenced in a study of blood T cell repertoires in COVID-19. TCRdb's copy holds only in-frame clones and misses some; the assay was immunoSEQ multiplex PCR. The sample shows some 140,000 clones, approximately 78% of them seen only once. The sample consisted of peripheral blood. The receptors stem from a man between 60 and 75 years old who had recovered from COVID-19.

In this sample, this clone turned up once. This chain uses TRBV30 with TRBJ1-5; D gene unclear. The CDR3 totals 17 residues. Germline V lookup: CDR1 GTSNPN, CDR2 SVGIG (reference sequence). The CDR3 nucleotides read TGTGTCGGAAGTCAGTACCCAGCGGAAGGCAGCAATCAGCCCCAGCATTTT. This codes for CVGSQYPAEGSNQPQHF.

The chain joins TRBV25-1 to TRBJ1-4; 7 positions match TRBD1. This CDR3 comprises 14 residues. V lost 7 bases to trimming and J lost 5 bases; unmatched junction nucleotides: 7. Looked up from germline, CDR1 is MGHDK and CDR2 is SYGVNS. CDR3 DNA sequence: TGTGCCAGCACTAACCGGGACAGAAATGAAAAACTGTTTTTT. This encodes CASTNRDRNEKLFF. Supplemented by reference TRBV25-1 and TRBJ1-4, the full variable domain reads EADIYQTPRYLVIGTGKKITLECSQTMGHDKMYWYQQDPGMELHLIHYSYGVNSTEKGDLSSESTVSRIRTEHFPLTLESARPSHTSQYLCASTNRDRNEKLFFGSGTQLSVL.

The CDR3 is CASSSQYRITEAFF. The CDR3 region has the DNA TGTGCCAGCAGCTCTCAGTATCGAATCACTGAAGCTTTCTTT. The chain uses TRBV7-3 and TRBJ1-1; D gene uncertain. Germline assignment: CDR1 SGHTA and CDR2 FQGTGA. The CDR3 is 14 residues long. Between the trimmed V and J ends, which lost 4 bases and 4 bases, there was a span of 13 bases.

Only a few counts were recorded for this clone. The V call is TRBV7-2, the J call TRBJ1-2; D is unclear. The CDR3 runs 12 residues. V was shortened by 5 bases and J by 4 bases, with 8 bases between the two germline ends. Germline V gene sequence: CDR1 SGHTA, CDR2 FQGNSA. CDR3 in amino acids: CASSNSVYGYTF. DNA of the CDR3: TGTGCCAGCAGCAATTCGGTCTATGGCTACACCTTC.

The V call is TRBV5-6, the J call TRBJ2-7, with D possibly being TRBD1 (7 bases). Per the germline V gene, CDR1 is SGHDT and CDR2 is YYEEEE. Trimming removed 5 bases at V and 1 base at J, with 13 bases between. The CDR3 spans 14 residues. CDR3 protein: CASSWGDSSYEQYF. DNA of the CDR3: TGTGCCAGCAGTTGGGGGGACAGTTCCTACGAGCAGTACTTC. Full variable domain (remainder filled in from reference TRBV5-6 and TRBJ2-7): DAGVTQSPTHLIKTRGQQVTLRCSPKSGHDTVSWYQQALGQGPQFIFQYYEEEERQRGNFPDRFSGHQFPNYSSELNVNALLLGDSALYLCASSWGDSSYEQYFGPGTRLTVT.

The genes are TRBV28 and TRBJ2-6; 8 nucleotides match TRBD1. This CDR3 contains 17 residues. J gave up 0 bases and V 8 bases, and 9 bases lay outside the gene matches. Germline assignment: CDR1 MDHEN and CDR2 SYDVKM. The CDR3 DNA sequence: TGTGCCAGCGCTTTATTAACAGGGGGCTCTGGGGCCAACGTCCTGACTTTC. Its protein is CASALLTGGSGANVLTF.

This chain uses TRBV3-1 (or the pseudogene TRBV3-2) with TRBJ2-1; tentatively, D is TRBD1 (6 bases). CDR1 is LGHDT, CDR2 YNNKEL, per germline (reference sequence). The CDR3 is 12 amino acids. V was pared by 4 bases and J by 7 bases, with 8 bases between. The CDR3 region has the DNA TGTGCCAGCAGCCCCGACAGGAATGAGCAGTTCTTC. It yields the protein CASSPDRNEQFF.

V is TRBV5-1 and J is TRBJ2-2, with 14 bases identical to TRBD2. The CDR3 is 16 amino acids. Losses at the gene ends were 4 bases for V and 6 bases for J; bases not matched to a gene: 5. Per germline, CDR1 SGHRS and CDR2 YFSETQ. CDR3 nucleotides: TGCGCCAGCAGCGCGGGGACTAGCGGGAGCCCCGGGGAGCTGTTTTTT. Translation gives CASSAGTSGSPGELFF.

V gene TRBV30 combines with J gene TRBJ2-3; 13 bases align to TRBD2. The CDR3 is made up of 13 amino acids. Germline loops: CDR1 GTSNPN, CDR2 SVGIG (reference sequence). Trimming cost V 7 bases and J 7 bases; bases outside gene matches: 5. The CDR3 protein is CASTSGGPHTQYF. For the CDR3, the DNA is TGTGCCTCGACTAGCGGGGGGCCCCATACGCAGTATTTT.

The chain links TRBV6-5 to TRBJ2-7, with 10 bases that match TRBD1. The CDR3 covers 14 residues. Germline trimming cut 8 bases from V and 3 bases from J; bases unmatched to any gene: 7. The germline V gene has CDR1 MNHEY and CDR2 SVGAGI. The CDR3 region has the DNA TGTGCCAGCGCCGACAGGGGGCGCGTCTACGAGCAGTACTTC. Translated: CASADRGRVYEQYF.

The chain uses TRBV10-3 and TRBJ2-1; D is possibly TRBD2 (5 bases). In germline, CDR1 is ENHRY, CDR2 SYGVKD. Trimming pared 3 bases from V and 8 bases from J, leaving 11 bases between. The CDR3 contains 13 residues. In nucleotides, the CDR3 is TGTGCCATCAGTGATTTAATGGGAGATGAGCAGTTCTTC. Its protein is CAISDLMGDEQFF.

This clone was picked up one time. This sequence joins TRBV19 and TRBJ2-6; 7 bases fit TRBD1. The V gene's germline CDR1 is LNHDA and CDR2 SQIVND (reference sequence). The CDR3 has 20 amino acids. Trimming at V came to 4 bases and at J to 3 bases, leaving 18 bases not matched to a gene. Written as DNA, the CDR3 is TGTGCCAGTAGTAAGGGACCCGGGACAGAAACCTTTGGTGGGGCCAACGTCCTGACTTTC. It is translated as CASSKGPGTETFGGANVLTF.

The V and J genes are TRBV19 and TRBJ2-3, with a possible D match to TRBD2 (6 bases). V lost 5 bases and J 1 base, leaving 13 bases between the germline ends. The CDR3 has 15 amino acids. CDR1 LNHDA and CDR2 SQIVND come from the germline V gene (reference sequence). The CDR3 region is CASSLRDLGTDTQYF. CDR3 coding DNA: TGTGCCAGTAGTCTCCGGGACTTGGGCACAGATACGCAGTATTTT.

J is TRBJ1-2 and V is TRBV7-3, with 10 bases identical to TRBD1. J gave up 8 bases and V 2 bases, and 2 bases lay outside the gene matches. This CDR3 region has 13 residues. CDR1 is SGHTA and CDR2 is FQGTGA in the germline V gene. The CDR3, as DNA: TGTGCCAGCAGCTTAGACAGGGGGCTGGGCTACACCTTC. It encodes CASSLDRGLGYTF.

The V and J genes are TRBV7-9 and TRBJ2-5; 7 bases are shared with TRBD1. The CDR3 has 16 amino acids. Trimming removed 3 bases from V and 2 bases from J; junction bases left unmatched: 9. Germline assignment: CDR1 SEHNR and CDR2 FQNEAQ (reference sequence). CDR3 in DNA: TGTGCCAGCAGCTTTAACAGGGGCCCCCTACAAGAGACCCAGTACTTC. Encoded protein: CASSFNRGPLQETQYF.

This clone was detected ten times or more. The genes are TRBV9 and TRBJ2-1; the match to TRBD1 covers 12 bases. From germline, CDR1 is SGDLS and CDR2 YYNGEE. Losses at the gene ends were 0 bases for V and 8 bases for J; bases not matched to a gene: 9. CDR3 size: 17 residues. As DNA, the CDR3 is TGTGCCAGCAGCGTAGCTGCGTCGGGACAGGGGGCGGATGAGCAGTTCTTC. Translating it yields CASSVAASGQGADEQFF.

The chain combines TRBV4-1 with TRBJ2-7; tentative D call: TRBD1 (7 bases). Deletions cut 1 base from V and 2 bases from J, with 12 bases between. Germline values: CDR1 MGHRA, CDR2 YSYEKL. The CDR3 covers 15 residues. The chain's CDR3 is CASSQVEGATYEQYF. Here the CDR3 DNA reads TGCGCCAGCAGCCAAGTGGAGGGGGCAACCTACGAGCAGTACTTC.

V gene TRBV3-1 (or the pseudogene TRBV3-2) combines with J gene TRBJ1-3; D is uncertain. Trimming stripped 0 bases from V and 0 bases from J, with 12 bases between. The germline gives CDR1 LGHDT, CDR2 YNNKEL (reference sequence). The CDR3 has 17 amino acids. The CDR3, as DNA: TGTGCCAGCAGCCAAGATAACATGGCCTTCTCTGGAAACACCATATATTTT. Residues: CASSQDNMAFSGNTIYF.

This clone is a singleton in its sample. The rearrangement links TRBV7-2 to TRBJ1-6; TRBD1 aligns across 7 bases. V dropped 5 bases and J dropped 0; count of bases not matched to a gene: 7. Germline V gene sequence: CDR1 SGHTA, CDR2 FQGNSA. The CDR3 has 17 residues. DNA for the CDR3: TGTGCCAGCAGCCAAACGACAGGGAGCTCCTATAATTCACCCCTCCACTTT. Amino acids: CASSQTTGSSYNSPLHF. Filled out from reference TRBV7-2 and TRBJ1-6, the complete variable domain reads GAGVSQSPSNKVTEKGKDVELRCDPISGHTALYWYRQSLGQGLEFLIYFQGNSAPDKSGLPSDRFSAERTGGSVSTLTIQRTQQEDSAVYLCASSQTTGSSYNSPLHFGNGTRLTVT.

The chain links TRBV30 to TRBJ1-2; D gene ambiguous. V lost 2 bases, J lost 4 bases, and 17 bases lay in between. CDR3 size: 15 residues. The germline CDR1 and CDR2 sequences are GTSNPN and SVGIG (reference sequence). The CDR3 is CAWSRGPGTVYGYTF. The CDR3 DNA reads TGTGCCTGGAGTAGAGGGCCAGGAACGGTCTATGGCTACACCTTC.

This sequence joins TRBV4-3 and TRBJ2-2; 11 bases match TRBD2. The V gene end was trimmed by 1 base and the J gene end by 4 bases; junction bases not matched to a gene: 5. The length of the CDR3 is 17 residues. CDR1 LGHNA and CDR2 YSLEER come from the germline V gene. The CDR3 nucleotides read TGCGCCAGCAGCCAAGGGCTAGCGGGAGGTACCACCGGGGAGCTGTTTTTT. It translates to CASSQGLAGGTTGELFF.

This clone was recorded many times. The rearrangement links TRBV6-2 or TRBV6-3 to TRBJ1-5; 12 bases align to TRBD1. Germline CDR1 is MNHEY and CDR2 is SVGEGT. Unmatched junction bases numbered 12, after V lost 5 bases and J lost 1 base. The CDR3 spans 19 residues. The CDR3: CASSPIPTGQGASNQPQHF. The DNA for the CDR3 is TGTGCCAGCAGTCCCATCCCCACGGGACAGGGGGCGAGCAATCAGCCCCAGCATTTT.

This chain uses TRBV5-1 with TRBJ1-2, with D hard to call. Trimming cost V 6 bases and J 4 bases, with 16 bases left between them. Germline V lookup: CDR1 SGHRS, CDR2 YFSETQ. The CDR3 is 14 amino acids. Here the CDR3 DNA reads TGCGCCAGCACCAAATCAAGCGGGAGCTATGGCTACACCTTC. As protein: CASTKSSGSYGYTF.

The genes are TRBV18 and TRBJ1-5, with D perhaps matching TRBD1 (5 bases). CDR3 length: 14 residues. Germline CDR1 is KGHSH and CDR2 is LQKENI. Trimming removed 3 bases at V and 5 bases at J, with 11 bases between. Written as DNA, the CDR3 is TGTGCCAGCTCACCCCTCGGGGGGGATCAGCCCCAGCATTTT. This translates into CASSPLGGDQPQHF.

The DNA for the CDR3 is TGTGCCAGCAGCTTATCCGGCGCAGGGGCTGGAAACTATGGCTACACCTTC. Translating it yields CASSLSGAGAGNYGYTF. The V gene is TRBV11-2, the J gene TRBJ1-2; D might be TRBD1 (6 bases). The V end was cut by 2 bases, the J end by 2 bases, with 18 bases between. CDR1 is SGHAT and CDR2 is FQNNGV in the germline V gene. The CDR3 sequence is 17 residues long.

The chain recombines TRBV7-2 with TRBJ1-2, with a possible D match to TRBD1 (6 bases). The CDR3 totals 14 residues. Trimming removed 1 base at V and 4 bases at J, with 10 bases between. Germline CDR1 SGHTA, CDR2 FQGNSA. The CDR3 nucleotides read TGTGCCAGCAGCTTAGACCAGGGGCCCTATGGCTACACCTTC. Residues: CASSLDQGPYGYTF.

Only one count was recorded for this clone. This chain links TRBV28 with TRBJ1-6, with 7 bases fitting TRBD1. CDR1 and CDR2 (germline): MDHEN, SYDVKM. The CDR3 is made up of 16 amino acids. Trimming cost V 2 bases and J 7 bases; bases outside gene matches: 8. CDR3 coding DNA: TGTGCCAGCAGTTTAGGTCTGGCAGGGGGAAATTCACCCCTCCACTTT. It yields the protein CASSLGLAGGNSPLHF.